These T cell receptor beta chains were read from a single sample in a study of T cells after yellow fever vaccination. TCRdb re-derived calls from the 5' RACE reads in MiXCR, one entry per CDR3 protein. This table has a few hundred thousand distinct CDR3 sequences, about 7% appearing once. The material sequenced was CD4+ T cells sorted from PBMCs, taken 15 days after the yellow fever booster vaccination. The receptors were sampled from a young man who received the YFV17D yellow fever vaccine. Each CDR3 is given with its conserved first and last residue. Each record gives: V gene, J gene, D gene, clone size, CDR3 protein, CDR3 DNA. A D gene is named only where the DNA matches it firmly. The size of a clone is reported for some rows only, either as once, few or many, or as a class for expanded clones.

>TRBV27|TRBJ2-1|TRBD2|.
CASTRFGTSGYNEQFF
TGTGCCAGCACCCGGTTTGGGACTAGCGGCTACAATGAGCAGTTCTTC
>TRBV20-1|TRBJ2-1|.|many
CSARDASVSYNEQFF
TGCAGTGCTAGAGACGCCAGCGTCTCCTACAATGAGCAGTTCTTC
>TRBV7-7|TRBJ2-1|TRBD1|many
CASSQTGMGVDEQFF
TGTGCCAGCAGCCAGACAGGGATGGGGGTTGATGAGCAGTTCTTC
>TRBV20-1|TRBJ2-7|TRBD2|many
CSARDGGIAGVSEQYF
TGCAGTGCTAGAGATGGGGGTATAGCGGGAGTAAGCGAGCAGTACTTC
>TRBV7-2|TRBJ2-7|.|few
CASSLGSALYEQYF
TGTGCCAGCAGCTTAGGCAGTGCCCTCTACGAGCAGTACTTC
>TRBV5-6|TRBJ2-7|TRBD2|many
CASSRRLAGGGEQYF
TGTGCCAGCAGCCGGAGACTAGCGGGAGGCGGGGAGCAGTACTTC
>TRBV29-1|TRBJ2-7|.|few
CSVEAAGGYEQYF
TGCAGCGTTGAGGCGGCCGGGGGCTACGAGCAGTACTTC
>TRBV7-2|TRBJ2-3|TRBD2|.
CASSRNLGLAGGDTQYF
TGTGCCAGCAGCCGGAACCTGGGACTAGCGGGAGGGGATACGCAGTATTTT
>TRBV10-2|TRBJ2-1|TRBD2|many
CASSGLAGGSVFYNEQFF
TGCGCCAGCAGTGGACTAGCGGGAGGATCGGTGTTCTACAATGAGCAGTTCTTC
>TRBV6-2/TRBV6-3|TRBJ2-2|TRBD2|few
CASSNHLTGTSGRNTGELFF
TGTGCCAGCAGTAACCACCTGACCGGGACTAGCGGGAGGAACACCGGGGAGCTGTTTTTT
>TRBV20-1|TRBJ2-6|.|.
CSASDHSGANVLTF
TGCAGTGCTAGTGACCACTCTGGGGCCAACGTCCTGACTTTC
>TRBV20-1|TRBJ1-1|.|few
CSASLYTEAFF
TGCAGTGCTAGCCTTTATACTGAAGCTTTCTTT
>TRBV24-1|TRBJ2-1|TRBD2|.
CATSDVSGGSYNEQFF
TGTGCCACCAGTGATGTCTCGGGAGGGTCCTACAATGAGCAGTTCTTC
>TRBV5-1|TRBJ2-3|TRBD2|few
CASSSGFGLAGDQESNTQYF
TGCGCCAGCAGCTCCGGCTTTGGACTAGCGGGAGACCAGGAGTCAAATACGCAGTATTTT
>TRBV3-1|TRBJ2-7|.|.
CASSQRTRYEQYF
TGTGCCAGCAGCCAACGGACCCGATACGAGCAGTACTTC
>TRBV5-1|TRBJ2-3|.|few
CASRYAPTDEYTQYF
TGCGCCAGCAGATATGCTCCTACCGACGAGTATACGCAGTATTTT
>TRBV14|TRBJ2-1|TRBD2|many
CASSQLGLAMRNEQFF
TGTGCCAGCAGCCAATTGGGACTAGCGATGAGAAATGAGCAGTTCTTC
>TRBV29-1|TRBJ2-1|.|many
CSVEDGQFF
TGCAGCGTTGAAGATGGGCAGTTCTTC
>TRBV29-1|TRBJ2-5|TRBD1|few
CSVAGQGMETQYF
TGCAGCGTTGCGGGACAGGGGATGGAGACCCAGTACTTC
>TRBV10-2|TRBJ2-1|.|.
CASTQVTYNEQFF
TGCGCCAGCACACAGGTAACCTACAATGAGCAGTTCTTC
>TRBV6-5|TRBJ2-7|.|.
CASSFGLGLGSVYEQYF
TGTGCCAGCAGTTTCGGATTGGGGTTGGGGTCGGTCTACGAGCAGTACTTC
>TRBV10-3|TRBJ2-5|.|many
CAIENGVFGTQYF
TGTGCCATAGAGAACGGTGTTTTTGGGACCCAGTACTTC
>TRBV27|TRBJ2-2|.|few
CASSPPLFSSWRTGELFF
TGTGCCAGCAGTCCGCCCCTCTTTTCTAGTTGGCGCACCGGGGAGCTGTTTTTT
>TRBV27|TRBJ2-2|TRBD2|many
CASSLGLAGAGELFF
TGTGCCAGCAGTCTGGGACTAGCGGGAGCCGGGGAGCTGTTTTTT
>TRBV12-3/TRBV12-4|TRBJ2-3|.|few
CASRWSTVRTDTQYF
TGTGCCAGCAGGTGGTCGACAGTACGCACAGATACGCAGTATTTT
>TRBV11-1|TRBJ2-7|.|many
CASSLGTNEQYF
TGTGCCAGCAGCCTGGGGACAAACGAGCAGTACTTC
>TRBV12-3/TRBV12-4|TRBJ1-2|TRBD1|few
CASSRGTGGVYGYTF
TGTGCCAGCAGTCGCGGGACAGGGGGCGTCTATGGCTACACCTTC
>TRBV7-2|TRBJ2-3|.|.
CASSQVGRMDTDTQYF
TGTGCCAGCAGCCAGGTCGGGCGGATGGACACAGATACGCAGTATTTT
>TRBV29-1|TRBJ1-2|TRBD1|many
CSVASGGRGYTF
TGCAGCGTTGCGTCAGGGGGCCGGGGCTACACCTTC
>TRBV10-2|TRBJ1-2|.|few
CASSESGTDRNYGYTF
TGCGCCAGCAGTGAGTCTGGGACCGACCGAAACTATGGCTACACCTTC
>TRBV18|TRBJ2-5|.|.
CASSPVTGQETQYF
TGTGCCAGCTCACCAGTGACCGGCCAAGAGACCCAGTACTTC
>TRBV28|TRBJ2-5|TRBD2|many
CASSSTGGYRETQYF
TGTGCCAGCAGTTCCACGGGAGGGTATCGCGAGACCCAGTACTTC
>TRBV12-3/TRBV12-4|TRBJ2-7|.|.
CASSLGSWGSYEQYF
TGTGCCAGCAGTCTAGGGTCATGGGGGTCCTACGAGCAGTACTTC
>TRBV5-1|TRBJ2-7|TRBD2|.
CASTPTTSGPNEQYF
TGCGCCAGCACCCCAACTACTAGCGGGCCTAACGAGCAGTACTTC
>TRBV20-1|TRBJ1-1|.|.
CSVRSGHTEAFF
TGCAGTGTTCGGTCAGGGCACACTGAAGCTTTCTTT
>TRBV3-1|TRBJ2-5|TRBD1|few
CASSRRDRGRQETQYF
TGTGCCAGCAGCCGCAGGGACAGGGGGCGGCAAGAGACCCAGTACTTC
>TRBV20-1|TRBJ1-5|TRBD1|.
CSAARDSAGNQPQHF
TGCAGTGCTGCCCGGGACAGCGCGGGCAATCAGCCCCAGCATTTT
>TRBV5-1|TRBJ2-5|.|many
CASREAPQETQYF
TGCGCCAGCAGGGAGGCCCCTCAAGAGACCCAGTACTTC
>TRBV7-2|TRBJ2-7|.|.
CASSSDPTAPLEEQYF
TGTGCCAGCAGCTCAGATCCGACAGCCCCGTTGGAGGAGCAGTACTTC
>TRBV20-1|TRBJ2-3|.|.
CSVASIDTQYF
TGCAGTGTCGCTAGCATAGATACGCAGTATTTT
>TRBV6-2/TRBV6-3|TRBJ1-1|TRBD1|few
CASRNRQGANTEAFF
TGTGCCAGCAGAAACCGACAGGGGGCTAATACTGAAGCTTTCTTT
>TRBV20-1|TRBJ1-2|.|.
CSARGASLNYGYTF
TGCAGTGCTAGGGGAGCAAGTCTTAACTATGGCTACACCTTC
>TRBV3-1|TRBJ2-1|TRBD2|.
CASSPYSGEIDEQFF
TGTGCCAGCAGCCCCTATAGCGGGGAAATCGATGAGCAGTTCTTC
>TRBV20-1|TRBJ2-4|.|few
CSATQTVAKNIQYF
TGCAGTGCAACTCAAACGGTAGCCAAAAACATTCAGTACTTC
>TRBV10-3|TRBJ2-7|.|many
CAISESGSSYEQYF
TGTGCCATCAGTGAGTCGGGCAGCTCCTACGAGCAGTACTTC
>TRBV14|TRBJ2-7|TRBD2|many
CASSQGLAGHEQYF
TGTGCCAGCAGCCAAGGGCTAGCGGGACACGAGCAGTACTTC
>TRBV7-8|TRBJ2-7|.|few
CASSVGLETEQYF
TGTGCCAGCAGCGTCGGATTGGAGACCGAGCAGTACTTC
>TRBV7-9|TRBJ1-2|TRBD1|few
CASSRQGAKDYGYTF
TGTGCCAGCAGCCGACAGGGGGCTAAGGACTATGGCTACACCTTC
>TRBV4-3|TRBJ2-2|TRBD2|.
CASSQAGGRAGELFF
TGCGCCAGCAGCCAAGCGGGCGGGAGGGCCGGGGAGCTGTTTTTT
>TRBV7-9|TRBJ2-7|TRBD1|many
CASSFRGQGTLSTYEQYF
TGTGCCAGCAGCTTTCGGGGACAGGGTACACTGTCTACCTACGAGCAGTACTTC
>TRBV6-5|TRBJ2-1|.|many
CASNRPLYNEQFF
TGTGCCAGCAATCGTCCCCTCTACAATGAGCAGTTCTTC
>TRBV7-2|TRBJ2-1|.|few
CASSFNPNNEQFF
TGTGCCAGCAGCTTTAACCCCAACAATGAGCAGTTCTTC
>TRBV5-1|TRBJ2-3|TRBD1|few
CASSLPGTGFADTQYF
TGCGCCAGCAGCTTGCCCGGGACAGGGTTCGCAGATACGCAGTATTTT
>TRBV6-2/TRBV6-3|TRBJ2-7|.|few
CASRRLSRYEQYF
TGTGCCAGCAGGCGCCTTAGTCGTTACGAGCAGTACTTC
>TRBV18|TRBJ2-1|TRBD1|many
CASSPLEQGPTVEQFF
TGTGCCAGCTCACCACTGGAACAGGGGCCCACAGTTGAGCAGTTCTTC
>TRBV7-3|TRBJ2-3|TRBD2|many
CASSFLAGILDTQYF
TGTGCCAGCAGCTTTCTAGCGGGGATATTAGATACGCAGTATTTT
>TRBV6-6|TRBJ2-5|.|many
CATLRGAQETQYF
TGTGCCACACTTCGGGGAGCCCAAGAGACCCAGTACTTC
>TRBV7-2|TRBJ2-5|.|many
CASSQPGLSETQYF
TGTGCCAGCAGCCAGCCCGGGCTTTCAGAGACCCAGTACTTC
>TRBV7-6|TRBJ2-5|.|few
CASSLFQAGTQYF
TGTGCCAGCAGCTTATTCCAGGCTGGGACCCAGTACTTC